Sequencing of this T cell receptor beta chain was carried out in a study of tumor-infiltrating lymphocytes in glioblastoma multiforme. General study results and limits: Only one glioblastoma patient had TCR and mutation analysis. RNA-based TCR sequencing may distort clone frequencies, since cells carry unequal TCR transcript numbers. No surface-marker sorting into functional T cell subtypes was done.

A note on this clonotype: Its antigen remains unknown. A much larger clone lies a single base off, so this may be a read error. The conserved closing phenylalanine or tryptophan is absent in this CDR3, likely reflecting a read error. Because the CDR3's place on the DNA is in doubt, the DNA is left out and the CDR3 is given as listed by TCRdb.

TCR beta libraries were built from RNA through three nested multiplex PCR rounds using modified ARM-PCR. TCRdb re-called the multiplex PCR reads through MiXCR, storing one row per CDR3 protein. The table records about 32,000 distinct CDR3 sequences, 60% to 75% of them present only once. This TCR was sampled from a male donor with glioblastoma. Material for sequencing was brain tumor tissue.

The CDR3: CSAHLQGGYGYAL. This chain connects TRBV20-1 to TRBJ1-2; TRBD1 is the table's D call and was not checked against the DNA. Germline lookup yields CDR1 DFQATT and CDR2 SNEGSKA (reference sequence). From its first to its last residue, the CDR3 has 13 amino acids.